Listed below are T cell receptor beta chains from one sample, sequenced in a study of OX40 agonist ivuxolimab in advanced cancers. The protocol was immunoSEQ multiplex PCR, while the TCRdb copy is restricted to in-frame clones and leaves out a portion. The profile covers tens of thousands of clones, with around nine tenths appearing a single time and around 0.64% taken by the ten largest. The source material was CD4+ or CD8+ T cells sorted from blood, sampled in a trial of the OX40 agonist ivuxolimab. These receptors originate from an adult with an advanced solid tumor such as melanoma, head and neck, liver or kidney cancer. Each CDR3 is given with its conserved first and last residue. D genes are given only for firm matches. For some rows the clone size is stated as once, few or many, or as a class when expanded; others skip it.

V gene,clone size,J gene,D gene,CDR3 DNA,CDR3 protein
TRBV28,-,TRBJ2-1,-,TGTGCCAGCAGTTTGGTCAGGGGCCCCTACAATGAGCAGTTCTTC,CASSLVRGPYNEQFF
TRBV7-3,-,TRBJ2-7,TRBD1,TGTGCCAGCAGTTTCCAGGGACAGTCATCGGAGCAGTACTTC,CASSFQGQSSEQYF
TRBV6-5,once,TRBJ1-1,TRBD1,TGTGCCAGCAGTTACTCGCTGGACAGGGCGAGCACTGAAGCTTTCTTT,CASSYSLDRASTEAFF
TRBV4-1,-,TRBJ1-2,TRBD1,TGCGCCAGCAGCCGATCGACCGGGACAGGGGTCAACTATGGCTACACCTTC,CASSRSTGTGVNYGYTF
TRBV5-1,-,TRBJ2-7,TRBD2,TGCGCCAGCAGCTTCAGCGGGAGTAGTTTCGAGCAGTACTTC,CASSFSGSSFEQYF
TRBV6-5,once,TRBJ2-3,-,TGTGCCAGCACTTTAGGAGGGGGCAAAGGGGTTACGCAGTATTTT,CASTLGGGKGVTQYF
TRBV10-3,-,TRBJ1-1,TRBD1,TGTGCCATCAGCGGCCCGGGGACAGGGGGTTCCGTACTGAACACTGAAGCTTTCTTT,CAISGPGTGGSVLNTEAFF
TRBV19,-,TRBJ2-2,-,TGTGCCAGTAACAGGTGGGGCGGCTCGAACACCGGGGAGCTGTTTTTT,CASNRWGGSNTGELFF
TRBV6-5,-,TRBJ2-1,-,TGTGCCAGCAGTTACACCGGATGGGACAATGTCTTC,CASSYTGWDNVF
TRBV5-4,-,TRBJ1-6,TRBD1,TGTGCCAGCAGCGGACCGGAGGGGACAGGGCTTAATTCACCCCTCCACTTT,CASSGPEGTGLNSPLHF
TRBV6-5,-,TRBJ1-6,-,TGTGCCAGCAGTTACGCCTTCTTAGGGGATTCACCCCTCCACTTT,CASSYAFLGDSPLHF
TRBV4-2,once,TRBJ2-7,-,TGTGCCAGCAGCCAAGATCTCCTATCCTACGAGCAGTACTTC,CASSQDLLSYEQYF